This entry is about one T cell receptor beta chain. Its antigen remains unknown. This sample stems from a study of shared clonotypes between healthy human individuals. Sequencing used immunoSEQ multiplex PCR; TCRdb keeps in-frame clones, though not all of them. The top ten clones hold approximately 0.38% of a sample with roughly 1,600,000 clones, just under 99% of them seen once. Adult donors, all healthy and HIV-negative, had no recent acute infections or vaccinations. The length of the CDR3 is 17 residues. Germline lookup yields CDR1 SGDLS and CDR2 YYNGEE. Trimming left V 2 bases short and J 0 bases short, with 17 bases between. Study results and caveats: Generation probabilities were higher for clonotypes shared across all four sorted-subset donors than for unshared ones. Researchers found naive subsets generally carried larger estimated richness than memory subsets.

The sequencing input was naive CD4+ T cells sorted from blood. This sample's subset: CD45RA+ positively selected. This sequence joins TRBV9 and TRBJ1-1; D unresolved. This receptor was taken from a man aged 30 to 39 in good health. CDR3 amino acids: CASSVGLTGSMNTEAFF. In DNA form, the CDR3 reads TGTGCCAGCAGCGTGGGCTTAACGGGGAGCATGAACACTGAAGCTTTCTTT.